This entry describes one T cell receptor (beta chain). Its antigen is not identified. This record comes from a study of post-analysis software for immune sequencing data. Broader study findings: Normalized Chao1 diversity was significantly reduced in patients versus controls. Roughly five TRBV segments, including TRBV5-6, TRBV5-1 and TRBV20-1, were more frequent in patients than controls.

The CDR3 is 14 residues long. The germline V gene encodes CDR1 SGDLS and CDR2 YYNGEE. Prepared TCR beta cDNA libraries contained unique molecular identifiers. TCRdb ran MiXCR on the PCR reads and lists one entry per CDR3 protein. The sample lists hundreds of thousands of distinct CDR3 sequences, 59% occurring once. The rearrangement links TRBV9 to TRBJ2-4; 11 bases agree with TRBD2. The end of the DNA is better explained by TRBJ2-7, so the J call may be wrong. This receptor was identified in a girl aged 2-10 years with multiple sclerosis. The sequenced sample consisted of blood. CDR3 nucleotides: TGTGCCAGCAGCGTTGGGACTAGCGGAAACGAGCAGTACTTC. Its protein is CASSVGTSGNEQYF.